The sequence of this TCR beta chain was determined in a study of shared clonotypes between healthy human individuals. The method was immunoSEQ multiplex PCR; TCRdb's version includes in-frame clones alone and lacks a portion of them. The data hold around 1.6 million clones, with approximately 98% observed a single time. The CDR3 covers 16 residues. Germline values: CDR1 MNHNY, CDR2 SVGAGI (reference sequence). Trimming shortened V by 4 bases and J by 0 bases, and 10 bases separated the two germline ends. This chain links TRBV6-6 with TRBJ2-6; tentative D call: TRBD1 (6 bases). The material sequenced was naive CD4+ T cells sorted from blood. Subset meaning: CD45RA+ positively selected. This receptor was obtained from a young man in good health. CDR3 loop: CASSWGQGSGANVLTF. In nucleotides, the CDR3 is TGTGCCAGCAGTTGGGGGCAGGGCTCTGGGGCCAACGTCCTGACTTTC.